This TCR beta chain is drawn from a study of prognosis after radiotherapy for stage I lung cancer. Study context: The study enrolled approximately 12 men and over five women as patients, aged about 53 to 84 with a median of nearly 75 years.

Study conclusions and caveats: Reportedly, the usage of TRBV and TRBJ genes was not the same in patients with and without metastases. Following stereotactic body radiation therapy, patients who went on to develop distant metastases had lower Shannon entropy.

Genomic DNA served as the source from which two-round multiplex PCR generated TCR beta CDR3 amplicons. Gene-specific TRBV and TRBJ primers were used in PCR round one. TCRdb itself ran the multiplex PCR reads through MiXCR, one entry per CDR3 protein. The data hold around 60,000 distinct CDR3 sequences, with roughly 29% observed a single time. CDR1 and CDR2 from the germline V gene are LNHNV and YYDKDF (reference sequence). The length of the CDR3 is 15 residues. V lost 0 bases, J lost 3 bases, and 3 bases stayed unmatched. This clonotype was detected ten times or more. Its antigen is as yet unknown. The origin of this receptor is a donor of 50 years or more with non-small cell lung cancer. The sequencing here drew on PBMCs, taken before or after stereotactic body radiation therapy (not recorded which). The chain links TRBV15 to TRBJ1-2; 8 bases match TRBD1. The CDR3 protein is CATSRDRTGYYGYTF. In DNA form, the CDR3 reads TGTGCCACCAGCAGAGATAGGACAGGGTACTATGGCTACACCTTC.